Listed below are T cell receptor beta chains from one sample, sequenced in a study of blood T cell repertoires in COVID-19. Profiling relied on immunoSEQ multiplex PCR, and the TCRdb table lists in-frame clones only, not all of them. This table has approximately 31,000 clones, roughly 85% appearing once. Sequencing was done on a sample of peripheral blood. All receptors derive from a man older than 75 with active COVID-19. Each CDR3 is given with its conserved first and last residue. The order of the fields is clone size, V gene, D gene, J gene, CDR3 DNA, CDR3 protein. The D gene is left open where the match is weak. Where a row states a size, it is once, few, many or the class of an expanded clone; other rows omit it.

.	TRBV6-2/TRBV6-3	TRBD1	TRBJ1-4	TGTGCCAGCAGCTCCGGGACAGGGGTAGAAAAACTGTTTTTT	CASSSGTGVEKLFF
.	TRBV7-8	.	TRBJ1-1	TGTGCCAGCAGCTTACAAATGAACACTGAAGCTTTCTTT	CASSLQMNTEAFF
.	TRBV28	.	TRBJ1-4	TGTGCCAGCAGTTTCCCCCAACAGAGGGATGAAAAACTGTTTTTT	CASSFPQQRDEKLFF
.	TRBV28	.	TRBJ1-2	TGTGCCAGCAGTTTCCAGGCTAACTATGGCTACACCTTC	CASSFQANYGYTF
.	TRBV5-1	TRBD2	TRBJ2-7	TGCGCCAGCAGCTTGACTAGCGGGGGCCTTAACTACGAGCAGTACTTC	CASSLTSGGLNYEQYF
few	TRBV5-1	TRBD2	TRBJ2-7	TGCGCCAGCAGCGCCCCCGGACTAGAGCACGAGCAGTACTTC	CASSAPGLEHEQYF
.	TRBV6-5	.	TRBJ2-5	TGTGCCAGTGGGGGCCGGGGAACTGTGACCCAGTACTTC	CASGGRGTVTQYF
once	TRBV7-8	TRBD2	TRBJ2-7	TGTGCCAGCAGCTTAGAAGAGCGGGGGTTCTCCTACGAGCAGTACTTC	CASSLEERGFSYEQYF
.	TRBV3-1/TRBV3-2	.	TRBJ2-5	TGTGCCAGCAGCCGGGGGGGCCCAGAGACCCAGTACTTC	CASSRGGPETQYF
.	TRBV24-1	.	TRBJ2-1	TGTGCCACCAGTGAATTTCAGGAGGGTGAGCAGTTCTTC	CATSEFQEGEQFF
.	TRBV15	TRBD2	TRBJ2-3	TGTGCCACCAGCAGAGCGCGGGGGGTCCCAGATACGCAGTATTTT	CATSRARGVPDTQYF
.	TRBV7-2	TRBD1	TRBJ2-1	TGTGCCAGCAGCTTCCGAAGACAGGGTTTGAAGTACAGACGTGAGCAGTTCTTC	CASSFRRQGLKYRREQFF
.	TRBV18	TRBD1	TRBJ1-2	TGTGCCAGCTCACCGACAGGGTCATATGGCTACACCTTC	CASSPTGSYGYTF
few	TRBV27	TRBD1	TRBJ1-5	TGTGCCAGCACTCAGGGGGGCAATCAGCCCCAGCATTTT	CASTQGGNQPQHF
.	TRBV7-6	.	TRBJ1-5	TGTGCCAGCAGCTTAGGGACATTAGGAGAGCCCCAGCATTTT	CASSLGTLGEPQHF